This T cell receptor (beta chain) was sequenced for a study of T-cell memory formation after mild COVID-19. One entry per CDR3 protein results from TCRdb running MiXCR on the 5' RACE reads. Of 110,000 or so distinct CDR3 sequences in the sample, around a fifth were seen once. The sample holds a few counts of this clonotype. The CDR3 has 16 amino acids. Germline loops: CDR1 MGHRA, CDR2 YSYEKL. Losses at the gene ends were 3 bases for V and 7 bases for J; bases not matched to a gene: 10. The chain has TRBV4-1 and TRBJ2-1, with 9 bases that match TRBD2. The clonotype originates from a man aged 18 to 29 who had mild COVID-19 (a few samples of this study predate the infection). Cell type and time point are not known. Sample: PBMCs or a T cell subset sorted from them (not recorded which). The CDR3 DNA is TGCGCCAGCAGCCACTACGGGCGGGGGGGTCCTAATGAGCAGTTCTTC. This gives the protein CASSHYGRGGPNEQFF.